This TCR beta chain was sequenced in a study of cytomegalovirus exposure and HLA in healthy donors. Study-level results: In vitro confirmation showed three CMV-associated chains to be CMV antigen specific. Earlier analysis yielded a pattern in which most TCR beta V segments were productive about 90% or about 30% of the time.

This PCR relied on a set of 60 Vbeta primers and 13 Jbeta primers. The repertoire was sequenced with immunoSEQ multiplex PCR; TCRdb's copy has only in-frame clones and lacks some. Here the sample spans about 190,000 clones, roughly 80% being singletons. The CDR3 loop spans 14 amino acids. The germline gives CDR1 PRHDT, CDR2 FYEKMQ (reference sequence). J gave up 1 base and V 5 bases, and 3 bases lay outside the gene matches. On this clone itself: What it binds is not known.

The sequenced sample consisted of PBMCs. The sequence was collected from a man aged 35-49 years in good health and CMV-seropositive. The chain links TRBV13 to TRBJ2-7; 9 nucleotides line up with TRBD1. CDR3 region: CASSMGQGSYEQYF. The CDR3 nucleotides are TGTGCCAGCAGCATGGGACAGGGATCCTACGAGCAGTACTTC.